This T cell receptor beta chain came from a study of CD8+CD57+ T cells in acquired aplastic anemia. CDR3 and TCR beta VDJ profiling relied on genomic DNA as the template. TCRdb called the reads again in MiXCR, with one record for every CDR3 protein. The sample holds about 160,000 distinct CDR3 sequences; about half are singletons and the top ten take 3.2%. Sequencing involved patients with CD8+CD57+ cell expansion previously shown by flow cytometry. Severe acquired aplastic anemia was the diagnosis recorded for all patients. Blood came from patients not yet given any therapy. The CDR3 is made up of 13 amino acids. Germline V gene data show CDR1 as SGHTA and CDR2 as FQGNSA. Trimming took 7 bases from V and 9 from J; bases not matched to a gene: 5.

Sample: sorted CD4+, CD8+, or CD8+CD57+ T cells (not recorded which) from PBMCs. This clonotype was sampled from a human donor with aplastic anemia. This rearrangement joins TRBV7-2 to TRBJ1-6; 8 bases are shared with TRBD1. CDR3 protein: CASKGQGASPLHF. As DNA, the CDR3 is TGTGCCAGCAAGGGGCAGGGGGCTTCACCCCTCCACTTT.